These 30 T cell receptor beta chains were all obtained from the same sample, sequenced in a study of blood T cells in healthy people across ages. A sample-barcoded 5' primer and a J-beta primer mix were used in a second PCR of about 7 to 11 cycles. TCRdb fed the 5' RACE reads into MiXCR, producing one record per CDR3 protein. The sample holds approximately 940,000 distinct CDR3 sequences; 40% to 60% are singletons and the top ten take around an eighth. Input material: blood. Every receptor here comes from a man in his thirties or forties in good health.

Only a few counts were recorded for this clonotype. The CDR3, as DNA: TGTGCCAGCAGTCGAACTAGATCCGGGGAGCTGTTTTTT. Translation gives CASSRTRSGELFF. V is TRBV3-1 and J is TRBJ2-2; TRBD2 is a possible D gene (5 bases). This CDR3 region has 13 residues. Trimming removed 6 bases from V and 6 bases from J, with 11 bases in between. From germline, CDR1 is LGHDT and CDR2 YNNKEL (reference sequence).

In its sample, this clonotype was seen a few times. The chain recombines TRBV7-2 with TRBJ2-2; no clear D gene. This CDR3 contains 13 residues. Trimming removed 2 bases from V and 6 bases from J, with 7 bases in between. Germline CDR1 is SGHTA and CDR2 is FQGNSA. The CDR3 DNA reads as TGTGCCAGCAGCTTAAACTCGGCCGGGGAGCTGTTTTTT. Translated: CASSLNSAGELFF.

The genes are TRBV7-2 and TRBJ2-5, with D perhaps given as TRBD1 or TRBD2 (5 bases each). The V gene's germline CDR1 is SGHTA and CDR2 FQGNSA. The CDR3 covers 12 residues. The V end lost 5 bases, the J end lost 11 bases, and 15 bases lay between the germline ends. The CDR3 DNA reads as TGTGCCAGCAGCATAGATCTAGGGGAGCAGTACTTC. This gives the protein CASSIDLGEQYF.

The rearrangement joins TRBV28 to TRBJ2-1, with D perhaps matching TRBD1 (6 bases). CDR3 size: 14 residues. V was cut by 6 bases and J by 7 bases, with 16 bases left in between. Germline CDR1 MDHEN, CDR2 SYDVKM. CDR3 region: CASRLPGTSNEQFF. CDR3 bases: TGTGCCAGCAGACTTCCCGGGACATCAAATGAGCAGTTCTTC.

This clonotype was found many times. The chain couples TRBV20-1 to TRBJ1-2; D remains unclear. CDR3 length equals 14 residues. V lost 0 bases, J lost 7 bases, and 15 bases lay in between. Germline CDR1 reads DFQATT; CDR2 reads SNEGSKA (reference sequence). This CDR3 reads CSARDPSEGPGYTF. CDR3 nucleotide sequence: TGCAGTGCTAGAGATCCAAGTGAAGGCCCTGGCTACACCTTC.

This clonotype was seen a few times. The chain recombines TRBV6-1 with TRBJ1-2; 9 bases agree with TRBD1. This CDR3 spans 15 amino acids. The germline V gene encodes CDR1 MNHNS and CDR2 SASEGT. With 0 bases clipped from V and 7 bases from J, the junction kept 6 bases outside the gene matches. In DNA form, the CDR3 reads TGTGCCAGCAGTGAAGCGGGGACAGGGCGGCGTGGCTACACCTTC. Translating it yields CASSEAGTGRRGYTF.

This clonotype came up a few times. V usage is TRBV4-3 and J usage is TRBJ2-1; no clear D gene. The CDR3 has 16 residues. V shed 0 bases and J shed 6 bases, with 15 bases lying between them. Germline V gene sequence: CDR1 LGHNA, CDR2 YSLEER. The CDR3 here is CASSQELRPGTNEQFF. CDR3 nucleotide sequence: TGCGCCAGCAGCCAAGAATTACGCCCAGGAACCAATGAGCAGTTCTTC.

This clonotype came up once. Its ends do not fully match the called genes, so a read error is possible. The chain employs TRBV5-1 and TRBJ2-1, with TRBD2 matching over 10 bases. Germline V gives CDR1 SGHRS, CDR2 YFSETQ. This CDR3 contains 15 residues. CDR3 loop: CASSLIAGGSGELFF. CDR3 nucleotides: TGCGCCAGCAGCTTGATAGCGGGGGGTTCCGGGGAGCTGTTCTTC.

The V call is TRBV7-9, the J call TRBJ1-1; TRBD1 matches at 8 bases. Germline V lookup: CDR1 SEHNR, CDR2 FQNEAQ (reference sequence). The J segment lost 1 base and the V segment lost 1 base, leaving 5 bases of the junction unmatched. The CDR3 spans 16 residues. DNA of the CDR3: TGTGCCAGCAGCTTAGGAGACAGGGGATCGAACACTGAAGCTTTCTTT. Amino acid sequence: CASSLGDRGSNTEAFF.

Ten or more counts support this clonotype. This may be a read error: a much more frequent sequence differs by one nucleotide. The chain is built from TRBV29-1 and TRBJ2-1; 7 bases align to TRBD1. CDR3 length: 12 amino acids. J was trimmed by 6 bases and V by 7 bases; bases with no gene match: 6. Per germline, CDR1 SQVTM and CDR2 ANQGSEA. The CDR3 loop reads CSGRDSINEQFF. CDR3 nucleotide sequence: TGCAGCGGCCGGGACAGCATCAATGAGCAGTTCTTC.

This rearrangement joins TRBV6-5 to TRBJ2-5, with 9 bases matching TRBD1. The DNA matches TRBJ2-7 better at its end, which makes the J call doubtful. The length of the CDR3 is 15 residues. Germline V gene data show CDR1 as MNHEY and CDR2 as SVGAGI. CDR3 sequence (DNA): TGTGCCAGCAGTCGGGATGGGACAGGGAGCTACGAGCAGTACTTC. Protein sequence: CASSRDGTGSYEQYF.

This clonotype appeared a few times. J is TRBJ2-2 and V is TRBV6-1; perhaps TRBD1 as D (8 bases). The ends were cut back, 7 bases at V and 2 bases at J, with 17 bases in the middle. The CDR3 is 16 residues long. Germline V gene data show CDR1 as MNHNS and CDR2 as SASEGT. The CDR3 loop is CASTPTGEGNTGELFF. In nucleotides, the CDR3 is TGTGCCAGCACCCCGACAGGGGAGGGTAACACCGGGGAGCTGTTTTTT.

The V gene is TRBV14, the J gene TRBJ2-7; 7 bases match TRBD2. The CDR3 runs to 15 residues. The trim removed 0 bases at V and 5 bases at J, leaving 7 bases unmatched. The germline V gene encodes CDR1 SGHDN and CDR2 FVKESK. CDR3 protein: CASSQERGVHNEQYF. The CDR3 DNA is TGTGCCAGCAGCCAAGAACGGGGGGTCCATAACGAGCAGTACTTC.

This clonotype was observed once. A much larger clone differs by one base, so this may be a read error. This chain connects TRBV6-1 to TRBJ1-2; D not resolved. V lost 2 bases and J 4 bases, leaving 5 bases between the germline ends. Germline values: CDR1 MNHNS, CDR2 SASEGT. CDR3 size: 12 residues. The DNA of the CDR3 is TGTGCCAGCAGTGAAAACGGCTATGGCTACACCTTC. As protein: CASSENGYGYTF.

The chain couples TRBV25-1 to TRBJ2-7, with 8 bases aligning to TRBD1. CDR1 is MGHDK and CDR2 is SYGVNS in the germline V gene. V lost 5 bases, J lost 6 bases, and 15 bases stayed unmatched. The CDR3 sequence is 16 residues long. The CDR3 DNA sequence: TGTGCCAGCAGTAAAACCACGGGGACAGGCCGGGGCGAGCAGTACTTC. As protein: CASSKTTGTGRGEQYF.

CDR3 bases: TGTGCCACTTCGTTTGGCACAGATACGCAGTATTTT. Translating it yields CATSFGTDTQYF. The rearrangement links TRBV7-2 to TRBJ2-3; D is uncertain. Germline lookup yields CDR1 SGHTA and CDR2 FQGNSA. The CDR3 runs to 12 residues. Trimming pared 10 bases from V and 1 base from J, leaving 9 bases between.

At least ten counts were recorded for this clonotype. A much larger clone is a single base away; this may be a read error. The chain is built from TRBV20-1 and TRBJ2-1; 7 bases align to TRBD2. Matching the DNA end better, TRBJ2-7 makes the J call doubtful. CDR3 length equals 15 residues. Germline assignment: CDR1 DFQATT and CDR2 SNEGSKA (reference sequence). Written as DNA, the CDR3 is TGCAGTGCAAGAGCCGGGACTGGGGACTACAATGAGCAGTACTTC. It encodes CSARAGTGDYNEQYF.

The chain employs TRBV12-3 or TRBV12-4 and TRBJ1-2, with TRBD1 matching 8 bases. This CDR3 comprises 14 residues. Trimming cost V 3 bases and J 7 bases; bases outside gene matches: 7. CDR3 nucleotide sequence: TGTGCCAGCAGTTTCCAGGGGGCTGGAGGTGGCTACACCTTC. Its translation: CASSFQGAGGGYTF.

This clonotype was seen more than once but under ten times. This sequence joins TRBV29-1 and TRBJ1-5, with D uncertain. V was trimmed by 4 bases and J by 0 bases, leaving 10 bases between them. This CDR3 contains 14 residues. Germline CDR1 is SQVTM and CDR2 is ANQGSEA. Here the CDR3 DNA reads TGCAGCGTTGGAGACGTAGGTAGCAATCAGCCCCAGCATTTT. Encoded protein: CSVGDVGSNQPQHF.

The chain uses TRBV4-3 and TRBJ2-5; 7 nucleotides align to TRBD2. The CDR3 totals 15 residues. J gave up 11 bases and V 0 bases, and 12 bases lay outside the gene matches. Germline loops: CDR1 LGHNA, CDR2 YSLEER. This chain's CDR3 is CASSQDVGRVWEQYF. CDR3 sequence (DNA): TGCGCCAGCAGCCAAGATGTTGGGAGGGTTTGGGAGCAGTACTTC.

This clonotype occurred a few times. The chain couples TRBV14 to TRBJ2-5; possibly TRBD1 or TRBD2 for D (5 bases each). The CDR3 runs to 16 residues. The ends were cut back, 0 bases at V and 4 bases at J, with 15 bases in the middle. Germline V lookup: CDR1 SGHDN, CDR2 FVKESK. The CDR3: CASSQEETLGVETQYF. The CDR3 DNA reads TGTGCCAGCAGCCAAGAAGAAACCTTGGGGGTAGAGACCCAGTACTTC.

This clonotype was counted between two and nine times. The chain links TRBV10-3 to TRBJ1-3; no firm D call. Germline V lookup: CDR1 ENHRY, CDR2 SYGVKD. Trimming took off 6 bases at V and 4 bases at J, with 25 bases between the two ends. This CDR3 is 18 amino acids long. The CDR3 sequence: CAISGESGLTFPGNTIYF. CDR3 bases: TGTGCCATCAGCGGGGAGTCTGGTCTCACTTTCCCCGGAAACACCATATATTTT.

The DNA for the CDR3 is TGCGCCAGTGGGGCTAGCGGGGGGACCCAAGAGACCCAGTACTTC. It is translated as CASGASGGTQETQYF. The chain links TRBV10-2 to TRBJ2-5; 11 bases align to TRBD2. J was trimmed by 1 base and V by 9 bases; bases with no gene match: 7. CDR1 is WSHSY, CDR2 SAAADI, per germline. CDR3 length: 15 amino acids.

This sequence joins TRBV30 and TRBJ2-1; TRBD2 aligns across 7 bases. Per the germline V gene, CDR1 is GTSNPN and CDR2 is SVGIG (reference sequence). Unmatched junction bases numbered 5, after V lost 4 bases and J lost 5 bases. The CDR3 consists of 13 residues. In nucleotides, the CDR3 is TGTGCCTGGACCCCGGGAGGCGACAATGAGCAGTTCTTC. Protein: CAWTPGGDNEQFF.

The chain uses TRBV5-1 and TRBJ2-2; D may be TRBD1 (6 bases). V was clipped by 2 bases and J by 7 bases, with 15 bases between them. The CDR3 runs 15 residues. Germline V gives CDR1 SGHRS, CDR2 YFSETQ. The CDR3 DNA sequence: TGCGCCAGCAGCTTCCAACAGGGAACCATCGGGGAGCTGTTTTTT. It yields the protein CASSFQQGTIGELFF.

This CDR3 is CASSSVKTDSEKLFF. CDR3 nucleotide sequence: TGCGCCAGCAGCTCCGTTAAGACGGATAGTGAAAAACTGTTTTTT. The chain uses TRBV5-1 and TRBJ1-4; no firm D call. CDR3 length: 15 residues. Germline lookup yields CDR1 SGHRS and CDR2 YFSETQ. Trimming shortened V by 3 bases and J by 7 bases, and 16 bases separated the two germline ends. Filled out from reference TRBV5-1 and TRBJ1-4, the complete variable domain reads KAGVTQTPRYLIKTRGQQVTLSCSPISGHRSVSWYQQTPGQGLQFLFEYFSETQRNKGNFPGRFSGRQFSNSRSEMNVSTLELGDSALYLCASSSVKTDSEKLFFGSGTQLSVL.

The rearrangement uses TRBV9 and TRBJ2-3; D not resolved. Trimming took 2 bases from V and 0 from J, leaving 10 bases between them. Germline assignment: CDR1 SGDLS and CDR2 YYNGEE. The CDR3 runs 15 residues. The CDR3 coding sequence is TGTGCCAGCAGCGTTTTCACTGGTAGCACAGATACGCAGTATTTT. Its protein is CASSVFTGSTDTQYF.

V usage is TRBV11-2 and J usage is TRBJ2-1, with TRBD2 matching over 8 bases. Trimming cost V 5 bases and J 5 bases; bases outside gene matches: 5. This CDR3 is built from 14 residues. The V gene's germline CDR1 is SGHAT and CDR2 FQNNGV. CDR3 DNA: TGTGCCAGCAGCCCGGGGGGGTTTCACAATGAGCAGTTCTTC. Protein sequence: CASSPGGFHNEQFF.

The chain employs TRBV4-1 and TRBJ2-5; 7 bases match TRBD2. Trimming cost V 2 bases and J 4 bases; bases outside gene matches: 4. The CDR3 length is 14 residues. Germline values: CDR1 MGHRA, CDR2 YSYEKL. The CDR3 is CASSQWTGGETQYF. DNA of the CDR3: TGCGCCAGCAGCCAATGGACGGGAGGAGAGACCCAGTACTTC.

The CDR3 loop is CASTKTGRGLQKETQYF. The CDR3 nucleotides read TGTGCCAGCACTAAAACGGGGCGGGGATTACAAAAAGAGACCCAGTACTTC. V and J are TRBV28 and TRBJ2-5; D may be TRBD2 (6 bases). The CDR3 contains 17 residues. Trimming took 7 bases from V and 3 from J, leaving 24 bases between them. Germline CDR1 is MDHEN and CDR2 is SYDVKM.